This TCR beta chain was observed in a study of blood T cell repertoires in COVID-19. In the study overall: Sample material is recorded as cDNA or gDNA derived from T cells, B-cell-depleted T cells, or PBMCs.

As processed by the authors: Amplified reference gene primers provided the basis for estimating nucleated cell counts. Libraries were prepared by immunoSEQ multiplex PCR; TCRdb keeps only in-frame clonotypes and omits some of them. V and J calls and clone size are copied from that table; D and trimming were computed from the DNA. The sample lists approximately 74,000 clones, over 80% occurring once. V lost 10 bases, J lost 0 bases, and 10 bases lay in between. The germline V gene encodes CDR1 MDHEN and CDR2 SYDVKM. The CDR3 totals 13 residues. The chain carries TRBV28 and TRBJ2-1; D is ambiguous. The specimen was peripheral blood. This clonotype originated in a man at least 80 years old with active or convalescent COVID-19. CDR3 amino acids: CAILPGSYNEQFF. The CDR3 nucleotides are TGTGCCATCCTCCCGGGCTCCTACAATGAGCAGTTCTTC. Looking up the rest from reference TRBV28 and TRBJ2-1 gives the full variable domain: DVKVTQSSRYLVKRTGEKVFLECVQDMDHENMFWYRQDPGLGLRLIYFSYDVKMKEKGDIPEGYSVSREKKERFSLILESASTNQTSMYLCAILPGSYNEQFFGPGTRLTVL.